This TCR beta chain was retrieved from a study of T-cell memory formation after mild COVID-19. General study results and limits: Day 15 to 85 contracting clones showed balanced CD4/CD8; day 15 to 37 expanders favored CD4+.

MiXCR, applied by TCRdb to the 5' RACE reads, yields one record per CDR3 protein. The table includes 250,000 to 350,000 distinct CDR3 sequences, 13% to 15% detected once. Comments on this clonotype: Its antigen is still unknown. It may be a read error: a sequence one base away is much more abundant.

The CDR3 runs 21 residues. Germline-derived CDR1 and CDR2 are KGHDR and SFDVKD. V lost 2 bases and J lost 2, with 28 bases in between. Sequenced: PBMCs or a T cell subset sorted from them (not recorded which). The receptor was isolated from a man aged 18 to 30 who had mild COVID-19 (a few samples of this study predate the infection). Cell type and time point are not known. The chain is built from TRBV24-1 and TRBJ2-3; D is tentatively TRBD1 or TRBD2 (5 bases each). The CDR3 nucleotides are TGTGCCACCAGTGATTCTAACCCTCACTTAATCCGGGACGGGATCACAGATACGCAGTATTTT. As protein: CATSDSNPHLIRDGITDTQYF.